Described below is a single T cell receptor (beta chain) sequence and its context. Its specificity is not known. The sample belongs to a study of OX40 agonist ivuxolimab in advanced cancers. Study details: Treatment of patients was with ivuxolimab, an agonistic anti-OX40 (CD134) antibody. Intravenous ivuxolimab was administered to patients every 2 weeks at 0.01 to 10 mg/kg. Allowance was made for prior anti-PD-1, anti-PD-L1 or anti-CTLA-4 therapy, and roughly 40% had some.

There are 14 residues in the CDR3. V was shortened by 1 base and J by 2 bases, with 8 bases between the two germline ends. From germline, CDR1 is SGHTA and CDR2 FQGNSA. The study's findings and limits: Some patients without response likewise showed low normalized clonal expansion.

Measured with immunoSEQ multiplex PCR; TCRdb has only the in-frame clones, and not every one. The sample lists approximately 100,000 clones, approximately 90% occurring once. The source is an adult with an advanced solid tumor such as melanoma, head and neck, liver or kidney cancer. Sequenced material: CD4+ or CD8+ T cells sorted from blood, taken in a trial of the OX40 agonist ivuxolimab. The genes are TRBV7-2 and TRBJ1-1, with D uncertain. The CDR3 region is CASSLGTTNTEAFF. CDR3 DNA sequence: TGTGCCAGCAGCTTAGGTACGACAAACACTGAAGCTTTCTTT.